This T cell receptor (beta chain) appears in the sequencing data of a study of T-cell reconstitution after alpha-beta-depleted transplantation in children. Notes on the study in general: Several hundred graft clones that had expanded were reportedly the source of alpha-beta T cells about two months after transplant. Newly produced T cells mostly provided counts and TCRbeta diversity after one year, as hyperexpanded clones declined. In some patients, recipient T cells and intrathymic progenitors surviving conditioning explained high day-60 diversity.

This clonotype was detected only a few times. The antigen is not known. Germline V gene data show CDR1 as SQVTM and CDR2 as ANQGSEA. This CDR3 spans 10 amino acids. Trimming removed 4 bases from V and 5 bases from J, with 3 bases in between. Unique molecular identifiers featured in how the TCRbeta library was prepared. In TCRdb, the PCR reads were re-called with MiXCR into one record per CDR3 protein. This table holds about 830,000 distinct CDR3 sequences, roughly 15% found once. The chain recombines TRBV29-1 with TRBJ1-5; no clear D. Sequencing used PBMCs, mostly from graft donor cells, obtained 360 days after TCRalphabeta/CD19-depleted stem cell transplant. The sequence was obtained from a male patient aged 5 to 17 who had a stem cell transplant for acute lymphoblastic leukemia, so the T cells may come from the graft donor. CDR3 nucleotide sequence: TGCAGCGTTGGAGATCAGCCCCAGCATTTT. Its protein is CSVGDQPQHF.